Each of the 9 T cell receptor beta chains below was sequenced from the same sample in a study of blood T cell repertoires in COVID-19. This table comes from immunoSEQ multiplex PCR, and its TCRdb copy is limited to in-frame clones, with some not included. The profile covers about 200,000 clones, with nearly 90% appearing a single time and 20% to 25% taken by the ten largest. Material for sequencing was peripheral blood. The origin of the receptors is a man aged 55-75 years with active or convalescent COVID-19.

The V gene is TRBV2, the J gene TRBJ1-2, with D maybe TRBD1 (5 bases). This CDR3 region has 14 residues. V was pared by 7 bases and J by 4 bases, with 16 bases between. Germline CDR1 SNHLY, CDR2 FYNNEI. The DNA for the CDR3 is TGTGCCAGCAAGACAGAATATATCACCTATGGCTACACCTTC. Translation: CASKTEYITYGYTF.

Comment on this clone: The junction departs from the called germline gene at one end, perhaps through a read error. The chain recombines TRBV6-5 with TRBJ2-7, with TRBD1 matching 8 bases. The length of the CDR3 is 13 residues. The germline V gene has CDR1 MNHEY and CDR2 SVGAGI. CDR3 in DNA: TGTGCCAGCAGTTACTCGGAAGAGACAGGGGAAAACTTC. It yields the protein CASSYSEETGENF.

V gene TRBV30 combines with J gene TRBJ2-1; D may be TRBD1 (5 bases). V lost 0 bases and J 7 bases, leaving 22 bases between the germline ends. CDR1 is GTSNPN and CDR2 is SVGIG in the germline V gene (reference sequence). The CDR3 totals 17 residues. This CDR3 reads CAWSVIDWGSKVNEQFF. The DNA of the CDR3 is TGTGCCTGGAGTGTAATAGACTGGGGCAGTAAGGTGAATGAGCAGTTCTTC.

The CDR3 is CASSRLRDTEAFF. The CDR3 nucleotides are TGTGCCAGCTCACGCCTCAGGGACACTGAAGCTTTCTTT. The chain couples TRBV18 to TRBJ1-1, with D tentatively TRBD1 (5 bases). Trimming stripped 4 bases from V and 3 bases from J, with 9 bases between. The CDR3 has 13 amino acids. Germline lookup yields CDR1 KGHSH and CDR2 LQKENI.

The CDR3 DNA reads as TGCGCCAGCAGCTTTCAGGCATTGGACTACTACGAGCAGTACTTC. Its protein product is CASSFQALDYYEQYF. V is TRBV5-1 and J is TRBJ2-7; a possible D gene is TRBD2 (6 bases). The CDR3 totals 15 residues. In germline, CDR1 is SGHRS, CDR2 YFSETQ. The V and J ends lost 2 bases and 3 bases respectively, with 15 bases between them. Variable domain in full (rest from reference TRBV5-1 and TRBJ2-7): KAGVTQTPRYLIKTRGQQVTLSCSPISGHRSVSWYQQTPGQGLQFLFEYFSETQRNKGNFPGRFSGRQFSNSRSEMNVSTLELGDSALYLCASSFQALDYYEQYFGPGTRLTVT.

This chain joins TRBV12-3 or TRBV12-4 and TRBJ1-5, with D possibly matching TRBD1 (5 bases). The CDR3 consists of 13 residues. V was shortened by 4 bases and J by 8 bases, with 12 bases between the two germline ends. DNA of the CDR3: TGTGCCAGCAGTTCCGACAGCGTCAAGCCCCAGCATTTT. Translation: CASSSDSVKPQHF.

The chain combines TRBV5-4 with TRBJ1-2; D is unclear. CDR3 length: 12 amino acids. The germline V and J ends were trimmed by 4 bases and 1 base, with 5 bases remaining between them. Germline V gives CDR1 SGHNT, CDR2 YYREEE (reference sequence). This CDR3 reads CASSPNNYGYTF. The CDR3 nucleotides read TGTGCCAGCAGCCCCAATAACTATGGCTACACCTTC.

This clone appeared a few times. The rearrangement joins TRBV5-1 to TRBJ2-5; TRBD1 matches 8 bases. Germline V gene sequence: CDR1 SGHRS, CDR2 YFSETQ. The CDR3 extends over 15 amino acids. After removal of 0 bases from V and 2 bases from J, the junction contained 3 bases not matched to a gene. The CDR3 sequence: CASSLGDRLQETQYF. The CDR3 DNA reads TGCGCCAGCAGCTTGGGGGACAGGCTTCAAGAGACCCAGTACTTC.

This chain uses TRBV5-1 with TRBJ2-2; 8 nucleotides match TRBD1. V shed 4 bases and J 4 bases; nucleotides not matched to a gene: 9. This CDR3 comprises 16 residues. Germline V gene sequence: CDR1 SGHRS, CDR2 YFSETQ. The CDR3 bases are TGCGCCAGCAGCCTGTCTGGGACAGGCTTCACCGGGGAGCTGTTTTTT. Protein sequence: CASSLSGTGFTGELFF.